This record covers a single T cell receptor (beta chain). This CDR3 comprises 15 residues. V was trimmed by 0 bases and J by 0 bases, leaving 9 bases between them. CDR1 is MDHEN and CDR2 is SYDVKM in the germline V gene. As originally analysed: Estimation of nucleated cell counts relied on the amplification of reference gene primers. Method: immunoSEQ multiplex PCR; TCRdb's copy keeps in-frame clones and lacks some. V, J and clone size are taken as reported in that table, and D and trimming were inferred from the DNA itself. The sample includes around 140,000 clones, 65% to 90% of them seen just once. This entry belongs to a study of blood T cell repertoires in COVID-19. Study summary: Specimens from acute and convalescent COVID-19 originated in the United States, Italy and Spain. Sample material is recorded as cDNA or gDNA derived from T cells, B-cell-depleted T cells, or PBMCs.

The gene calls are TRBV28 and TRBJ2-7; a possible D gene is TRBD1 (5 bases). The TCR comes from a human donor in a cohort sampled during active COVID-19. Material for sequencing was peripheral blood. The CDR3 nucleotides read TGTGCCAGCAGTTTATGGGACAAGGACTCCTACGAGCAGTACTTC. This codes for CASSLWDKDSYEQYF.